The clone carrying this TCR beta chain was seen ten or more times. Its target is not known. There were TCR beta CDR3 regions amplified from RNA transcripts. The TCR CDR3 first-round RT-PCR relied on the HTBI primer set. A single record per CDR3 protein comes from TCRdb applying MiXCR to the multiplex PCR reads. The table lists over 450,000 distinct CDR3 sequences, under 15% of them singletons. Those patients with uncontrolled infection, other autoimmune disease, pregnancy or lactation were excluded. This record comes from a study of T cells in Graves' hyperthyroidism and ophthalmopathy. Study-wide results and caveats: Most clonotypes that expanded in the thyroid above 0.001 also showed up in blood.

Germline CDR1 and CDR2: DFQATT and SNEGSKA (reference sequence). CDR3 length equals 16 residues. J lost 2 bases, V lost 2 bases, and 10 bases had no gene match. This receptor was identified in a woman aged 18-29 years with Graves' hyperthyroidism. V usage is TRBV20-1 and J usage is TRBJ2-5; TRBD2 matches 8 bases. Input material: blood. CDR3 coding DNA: TGCAGTGCTAGAAAAATAGGGACTAGGTTACAAGAGACCCAGTACTTC. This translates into CSARKIGTRLQETQYF.